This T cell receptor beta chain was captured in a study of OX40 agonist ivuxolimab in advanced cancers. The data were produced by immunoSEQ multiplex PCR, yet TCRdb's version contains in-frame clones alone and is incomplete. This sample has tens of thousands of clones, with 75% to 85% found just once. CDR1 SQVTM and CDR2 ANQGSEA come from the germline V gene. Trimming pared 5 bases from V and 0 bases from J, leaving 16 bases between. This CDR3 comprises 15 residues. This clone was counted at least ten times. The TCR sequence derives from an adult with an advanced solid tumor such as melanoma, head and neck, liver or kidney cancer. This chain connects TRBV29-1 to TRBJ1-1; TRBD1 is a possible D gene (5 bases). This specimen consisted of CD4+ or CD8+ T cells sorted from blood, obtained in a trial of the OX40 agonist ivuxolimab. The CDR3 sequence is CSVRPGGVMNTEAFF. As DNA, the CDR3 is TGCAGCGTTCGTCCCGGAGGGGTGATGAACACTGAAGCTTTCTTT.